This T cell receptor beta chain was captured in a study of T cell repertoires in cytomegalovirus infection. In the study overall: Alongside well-studied HLA-B-restricted CMV epitopes, recently identified HLA-C-restricted CMV epitopes were also used. Both a matching HLA type and CMV infection were indicated by public TCR beta signatures.

Findings and limits, study-wide: Cumulated frequencies of public TCR beta families served to identify carriers of CMV plus the relevant HLA. Within the response measured ex vivo, HLA-C-restricted CMV-specific TCR beta clonotypes were dominant.

TCRdb recomputed calls from the reads with MiXCR, one row per CDR3 protein. The sample shows 300,000 to 400,000 distinct CDR3 sequences, almost 30% of them seen only once. This clonotype was counted between two and nine times. No antigen is known for it. The CDR3 extends over 13 amino acids. V lost 3 bases to trimming and J lost 2 bases, with 7 bases between them. This TCR came from a human donor in good health (CMV status not recorded). Some clones in this sample may be carry-over from other donors' samples. This sample comprised cultured PBMCs, obtained from culture after CMV antigen stimulation. This sequence joins TRBV12-3 or TRBV12-4 and TRBJ1-2; the D is unclear. Here the CDR3 DNA reads TGTGCCAGCAGTTTCAAAGAGAACTATGGCTACACCTTC. It specifies CASSFKENYGYTF.